This note documents a single T cell receptor beta chain sequence. Its antigen is unknown. Base qualities are missing; no much larger clone stands one base away. The sample originates from a study of blood T cell repertoires in COVID-19 (dated by TCRdb to 2020 to 2022). Study-wide context: The collaborator samples originated in the United States, Italy and Spain and spanned the acute and convalescent phases of COVID-19. The prospective study material was composed of cDNA or gDNA derived from T cells, B-cell-depleted T cells, or PBMCs. The dataset comprised deeply sampled blood TCRbeta repertoires from subjects exposed to, actively infected with, or recovered from COVID-19. The repertoires were made available in a free public database intended to serve as a resource for research on the immune response to SARS-CoV-2. Samples were obtained from the ongoing ImmuneRACE study (first 160 participants) and from 1,254 subjects provided by 6 global collaborators. Sample metadata almost always included a de-identified subject ID, COVID-19 status, age in years and sex. Where HLA class I and class II types were available, the types were taken from metadata supplied by the sample provider, not from assay-based typing. Study-wide conclusions, independent of this receptor: The quantity of clinical and demographic metadata differed by source and by participant and was supplied without curation.

TCRbeta CDR3 regions were amplified from genomic DNA using the immunoSEQ Assay, a bias-controlled multiplex PCR. Processing in the source paper ran as follows. The number of nucleated cells in each sample was estimated from the amplification of reference gene primers within the assay. To quantify the absolute abundance of each unique TCRbeta CDR3 rearrangement, sequence reads were collapsed and filtered. For each sample, productive Simpson clonality was calculated as the square root of Simpson's diversity index over productive rearrangements. TCRdb's version of the immuneACCESS table is confined to in-frame rearrangements and falls short of the full clone set. An unresolved V gene accounts for under half of the shortfall where checked; the remainder is of unknown origin. V and J calls and clone size follow that table, whereas D and trimming were derived from the DNA. The sample table records about 200,000 clones; roughly 80% of these occur just once. The biggest ten clones account for 10% of the sample.

CDR1 and CDR2, per the germline V gene (reference sequence), are GTSNPN and SVGIG. The junction carries 16 bases between V and J, which are trimmed by 3 bases and 5 bases respectively. From the cysteine up to the phenylalanine, the CDR3 has a length of 14 residues. The kept DNA is CDR3 alone, 42 bases in frame from the first base. Whole blood was collected in K2EDTA tubes by collaborating institutions according to the institutions' own protocols. For TCRbeta analysis, collaborators shipped samples in one of three forms: frozen whole blood, isolated PBMCs, or DNA extracted from either of those sample types.

The sequence is built from TRBV30 and TRBJ1-1; TRBD1 is perhaps the D gene, given 5 matching bases. The sequence came from a woman older than 75 with acute or convalescent COVID-19. Specimen: peripheral blood. CDR3 reads: CAWRGDGGETEAFF. The nucleotides read TGTGCCTGGAGAGGGGACGGGGGGGAAACTGAAGCTTTCTTT.